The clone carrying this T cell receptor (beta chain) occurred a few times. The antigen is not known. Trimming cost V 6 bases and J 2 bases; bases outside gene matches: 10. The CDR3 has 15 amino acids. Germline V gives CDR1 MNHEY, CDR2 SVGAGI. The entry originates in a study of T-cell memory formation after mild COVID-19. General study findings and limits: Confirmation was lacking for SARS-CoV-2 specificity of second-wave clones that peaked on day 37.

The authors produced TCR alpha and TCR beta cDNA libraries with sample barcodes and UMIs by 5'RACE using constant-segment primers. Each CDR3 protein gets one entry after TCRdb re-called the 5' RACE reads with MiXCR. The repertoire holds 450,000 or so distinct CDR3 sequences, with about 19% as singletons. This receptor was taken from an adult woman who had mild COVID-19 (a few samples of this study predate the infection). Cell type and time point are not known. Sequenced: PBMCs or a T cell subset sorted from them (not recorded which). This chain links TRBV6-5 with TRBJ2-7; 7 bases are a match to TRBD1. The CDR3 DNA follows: TGTGCCAGCAGCTCAGACAGGGAGCCCCCCTACGAGCAGTACTTC. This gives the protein CASSSDREPPYEQYF.